This T cell receptor (beta chain) was sequenced in a study of blood T cell repertoires in COVID-19. Looking at the study overall: Sources were T cells, B-cell-depleted T cells, or PBMCs; the material itself was cDNA or gDNA.

Authors' processing steps: Counts of nucleated cells, estimated from reference gene primer amplification, were obtained. Generated by immunoSEQ multiplex PCR, the TCRdb table keeps only in-frame clones and is missing some. D and trimming come from the DNA, and the V and J calls and clone size come from that table. The sample consists of 150,000 to 200,000 clones, 84% of them appearing once. The count of this clone is one. Trimming left V 3 bases short and J 2 bases short, with 13 bases between. Germline V gene sequence: CDR1 SGHTA, CDR2 FQGNSA. The CDR3 spans 15 residues. The sequence derives from a middle-aged man who had recovered from COVID-19. The rearrangement uses TRBV7-2 and TRBJ1-1; D gene uncertain. The sequencing input was PBMCs or T cells enriched from blood (not recorded which). The CDR3 sequence: CASSLRAGSNTEAFF. The CDR3, as DNA: TGTGCCAGCAGCTTGAGGGCGGGATCCAACACTGAAGCTTTCTTT.